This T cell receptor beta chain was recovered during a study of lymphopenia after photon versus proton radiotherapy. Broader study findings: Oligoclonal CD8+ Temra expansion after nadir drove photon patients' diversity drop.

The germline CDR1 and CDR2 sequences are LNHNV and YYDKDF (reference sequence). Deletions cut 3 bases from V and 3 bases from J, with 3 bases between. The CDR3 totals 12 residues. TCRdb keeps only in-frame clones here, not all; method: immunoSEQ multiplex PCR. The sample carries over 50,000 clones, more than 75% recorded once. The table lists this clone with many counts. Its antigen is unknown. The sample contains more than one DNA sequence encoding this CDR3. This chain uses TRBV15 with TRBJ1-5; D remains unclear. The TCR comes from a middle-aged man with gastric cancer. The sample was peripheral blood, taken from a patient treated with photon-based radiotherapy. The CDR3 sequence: CATSRDNQPQHF. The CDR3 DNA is TGTGCCACCAGCAGGGACAATCAGCCCCAGCATTTT.